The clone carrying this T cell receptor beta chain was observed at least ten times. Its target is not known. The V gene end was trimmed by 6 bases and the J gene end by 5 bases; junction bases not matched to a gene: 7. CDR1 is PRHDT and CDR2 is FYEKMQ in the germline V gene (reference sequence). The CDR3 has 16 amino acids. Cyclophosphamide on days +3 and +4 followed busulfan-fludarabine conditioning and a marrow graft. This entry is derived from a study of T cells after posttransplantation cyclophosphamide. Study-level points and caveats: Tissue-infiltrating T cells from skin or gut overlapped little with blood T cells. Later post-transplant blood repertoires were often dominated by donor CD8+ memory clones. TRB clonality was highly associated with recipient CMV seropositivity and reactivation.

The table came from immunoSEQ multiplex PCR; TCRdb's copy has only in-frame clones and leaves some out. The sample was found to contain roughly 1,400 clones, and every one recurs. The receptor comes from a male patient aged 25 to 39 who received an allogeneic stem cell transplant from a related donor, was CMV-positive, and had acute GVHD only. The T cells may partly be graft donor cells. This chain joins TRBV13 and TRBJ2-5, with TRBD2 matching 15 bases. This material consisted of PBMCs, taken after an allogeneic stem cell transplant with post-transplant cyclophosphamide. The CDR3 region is CASSSGLAGGPETQYF. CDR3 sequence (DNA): TGTGCCAGCAGTTCCGGACTAGCGGGGGGGCCGGAGACCCAGTACTTC.